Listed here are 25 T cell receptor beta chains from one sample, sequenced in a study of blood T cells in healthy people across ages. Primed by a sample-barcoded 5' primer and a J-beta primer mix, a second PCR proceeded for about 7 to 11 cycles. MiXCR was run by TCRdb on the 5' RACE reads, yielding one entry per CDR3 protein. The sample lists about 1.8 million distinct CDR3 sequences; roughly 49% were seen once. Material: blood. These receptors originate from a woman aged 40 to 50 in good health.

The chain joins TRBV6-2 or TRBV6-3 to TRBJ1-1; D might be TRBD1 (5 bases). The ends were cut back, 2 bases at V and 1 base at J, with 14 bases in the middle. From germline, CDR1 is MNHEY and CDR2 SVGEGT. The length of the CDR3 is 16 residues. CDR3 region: CASSYGLWGTNTEAFF. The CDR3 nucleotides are TGTGCCAGCAGTTACGGCCTCTGGGGGACGAACACTGAAGCTTTCTTT.

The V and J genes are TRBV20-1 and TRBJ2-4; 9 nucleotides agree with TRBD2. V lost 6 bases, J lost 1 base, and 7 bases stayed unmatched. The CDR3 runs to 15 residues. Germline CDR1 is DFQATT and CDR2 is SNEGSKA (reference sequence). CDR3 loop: CSAPAGGMAKNIQYF. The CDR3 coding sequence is TGCAGTGCGCCAGCGGGGGGAATGGCCAAAAACATTCAGTACTTC.

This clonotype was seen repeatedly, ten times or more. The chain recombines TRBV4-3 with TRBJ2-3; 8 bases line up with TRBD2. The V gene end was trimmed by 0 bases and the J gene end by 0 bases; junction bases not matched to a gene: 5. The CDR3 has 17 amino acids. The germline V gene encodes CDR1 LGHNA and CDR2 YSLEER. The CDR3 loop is CASSQERGGGSTDTQYF. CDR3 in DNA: TGCGCCAGCAGCCAAGAGCGCGGCGGGGGGAGCACAGATACGCAGTATTTT.

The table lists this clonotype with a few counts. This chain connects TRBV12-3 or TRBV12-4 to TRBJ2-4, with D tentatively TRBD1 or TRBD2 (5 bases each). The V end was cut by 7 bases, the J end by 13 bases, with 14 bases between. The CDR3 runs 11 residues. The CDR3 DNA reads TGTGCCAGCAAAGGGGTAAGGGAGCAGTACTTC. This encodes CASKGVREQYF.

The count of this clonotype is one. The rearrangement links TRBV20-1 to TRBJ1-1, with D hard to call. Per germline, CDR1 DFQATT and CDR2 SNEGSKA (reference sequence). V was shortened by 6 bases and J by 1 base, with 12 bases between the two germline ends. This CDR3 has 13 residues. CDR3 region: CSAEREGNTEAFF. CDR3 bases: TGCAGTGCCGAACGGGAGGGGAACACTGAAGCTTTCTTT.

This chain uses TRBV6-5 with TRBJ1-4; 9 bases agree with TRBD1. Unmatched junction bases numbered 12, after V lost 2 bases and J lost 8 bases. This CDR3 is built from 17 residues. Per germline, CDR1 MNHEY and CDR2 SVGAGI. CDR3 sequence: CASSYGGQGLLGEKLFF. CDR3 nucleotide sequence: TGTGCCAGCAGTTACGGGGGACAGGGTTTACTAGGGGAAAAACTGTTTTTT.

CDR3 sequence reads: CASSLRGTGGGEQYF. DNA of the CDR3: TGTGCCAGCAGTTTAAGAGGGACAGGGGGAGGCGAGCAGTACTTC. The chain recombines TRBV28 with TRBJ2-7; TRBD1 agrees at 11 bases. With 2 bases clipped from V and 6 bases from J, the junction kept 6 bases outside the gene matches. The CDR3 contains 15 residues. CDR1 is MDHEN, CDR2 SYDVKM, per germline.

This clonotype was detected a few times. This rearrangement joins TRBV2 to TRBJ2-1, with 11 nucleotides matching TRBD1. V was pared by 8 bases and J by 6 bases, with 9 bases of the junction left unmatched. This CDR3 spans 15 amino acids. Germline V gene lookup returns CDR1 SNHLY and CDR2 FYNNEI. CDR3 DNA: TGTGCCAGCTACGGCCGCGGACAGGGGGCCAATGAGCAGTTCTTC. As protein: CASYGRGQGANEQFF.

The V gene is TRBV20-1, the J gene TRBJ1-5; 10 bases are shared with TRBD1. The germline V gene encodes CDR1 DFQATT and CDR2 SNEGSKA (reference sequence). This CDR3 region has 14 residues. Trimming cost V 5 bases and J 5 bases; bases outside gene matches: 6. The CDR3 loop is CSAVEGQGYQPQHF. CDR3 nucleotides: TGCAGTGCTGTAGAGGGACAGGGGTATCAGCCCCAGCATTTT.

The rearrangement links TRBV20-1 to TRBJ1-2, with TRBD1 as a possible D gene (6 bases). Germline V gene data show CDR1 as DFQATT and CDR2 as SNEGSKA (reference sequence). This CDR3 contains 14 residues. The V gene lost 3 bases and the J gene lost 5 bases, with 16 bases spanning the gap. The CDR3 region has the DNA TGCAGTGCTAGGTTAGGGGGTTCTAGGTATGGCTACACCTTC. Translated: CSARLGGSRYGYTF.

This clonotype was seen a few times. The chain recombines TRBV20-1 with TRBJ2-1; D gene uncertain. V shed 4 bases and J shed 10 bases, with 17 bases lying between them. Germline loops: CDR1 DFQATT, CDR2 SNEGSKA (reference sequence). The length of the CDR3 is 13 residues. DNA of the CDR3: TGCAGTGCTAACCGTCTTTTACAATACGAGCAGTTCTTC. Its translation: CSANRLLQYEQFF.

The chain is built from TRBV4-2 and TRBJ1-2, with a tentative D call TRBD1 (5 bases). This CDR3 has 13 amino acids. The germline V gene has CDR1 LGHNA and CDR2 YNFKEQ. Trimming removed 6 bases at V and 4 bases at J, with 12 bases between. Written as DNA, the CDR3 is TGTGCCAGCAGAGCGGGGCGCGGCTATGGCTACACCTTC. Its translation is CASRAGRGYGYTF.

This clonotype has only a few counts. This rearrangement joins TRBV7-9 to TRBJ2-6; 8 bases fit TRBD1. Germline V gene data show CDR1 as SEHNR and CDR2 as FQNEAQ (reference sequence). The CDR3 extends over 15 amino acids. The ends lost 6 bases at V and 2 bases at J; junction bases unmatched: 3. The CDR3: CASRGQGTGANVLTF. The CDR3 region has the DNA TGTGCCAGCAGAGGACAGGGAACTGGGGCCAACGTCCTGACTTTC. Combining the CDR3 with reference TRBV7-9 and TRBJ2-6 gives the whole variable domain DTGVSQNPRHKITKRGQNVTFRCDPISEHNRLYWYRQTLGQGPEFLTYFQNEAQLEKSRLLSDRFSAERPKGSFSTLEIQRTEQGDSAMYLCASRGQGTGANVLTFGAGSRLTVL.

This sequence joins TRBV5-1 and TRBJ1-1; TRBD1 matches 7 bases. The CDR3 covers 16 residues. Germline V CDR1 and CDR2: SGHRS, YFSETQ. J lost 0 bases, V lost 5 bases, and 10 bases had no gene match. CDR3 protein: CASSQQGPSLNTEAFF. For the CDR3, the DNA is TGCGCCAGCAGTCAACAGGGGCCGTCCTTGAACACTGAAGCTTTCTTT.

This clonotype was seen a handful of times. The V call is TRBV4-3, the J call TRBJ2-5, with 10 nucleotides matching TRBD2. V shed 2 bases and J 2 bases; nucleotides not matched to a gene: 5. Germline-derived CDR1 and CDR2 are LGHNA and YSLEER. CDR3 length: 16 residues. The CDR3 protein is CASSQQLAGWQETQYF. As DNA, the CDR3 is TGCGCCAGCAGCCAACAACTAGCGGGGTGGCAAGAGACCCAGTACTTC.

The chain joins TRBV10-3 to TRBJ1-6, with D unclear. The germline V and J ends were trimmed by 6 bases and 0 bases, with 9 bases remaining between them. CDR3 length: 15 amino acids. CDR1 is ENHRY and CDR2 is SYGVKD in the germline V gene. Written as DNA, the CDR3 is TGTGCCATCAGGGGAGGTAGCTCCTATAATTCACCCCTCCACTTT. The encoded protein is CAIRGGSSYNSPLHF.

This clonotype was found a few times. The chain's CDR3 is CASRSGQQETQYF. The CDR3 DNA reads TGTGCCAGCAGATCTGGACAGCAAGAGACCCAGTACTTC. The rearrangement links TRBV28 to TRBJ2-5; maybe TRBD1 (6 bases). The CDR3 totals 13 residues. CDR1 is MDHEN, CDR2 SYDVKM, per germline. V lost 6 bases and J lost 2, with 10 bases in between.

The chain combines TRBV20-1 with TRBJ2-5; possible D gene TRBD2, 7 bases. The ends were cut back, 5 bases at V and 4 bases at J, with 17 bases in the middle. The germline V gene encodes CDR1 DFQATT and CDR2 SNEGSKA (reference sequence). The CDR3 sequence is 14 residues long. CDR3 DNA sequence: TGCAGTGCTCCAGACGGGGGGCGCGGAGAGACCCAGTACTTC. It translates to CSAPDGGRGETQYF.

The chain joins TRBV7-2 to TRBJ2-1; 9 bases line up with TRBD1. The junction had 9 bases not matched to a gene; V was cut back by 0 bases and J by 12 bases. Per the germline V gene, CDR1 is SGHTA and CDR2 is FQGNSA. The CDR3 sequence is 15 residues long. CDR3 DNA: TGTGCCAGCAGCTTAGCGCGGACAGGGGCGCCGGGGCAGTTCTTC. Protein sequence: CASSLARTGAPGQFF. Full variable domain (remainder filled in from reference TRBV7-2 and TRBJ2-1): GAGVSQSPSNKVTEKGKDVELRCDPISGHTALYWYRQSLGQGLEFLIYFQGNSAPDKSGLPSDRFSAERTGGSVSTLTIQRTQQEDSAVYLCASSLARTGAPGQFFGPGTRLTVL.

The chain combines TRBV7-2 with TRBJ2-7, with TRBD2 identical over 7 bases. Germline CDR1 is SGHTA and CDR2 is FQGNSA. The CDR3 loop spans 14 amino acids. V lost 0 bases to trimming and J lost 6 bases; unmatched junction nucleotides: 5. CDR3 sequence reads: CASSLARGNREQYF. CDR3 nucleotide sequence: TGTGCCAGCAGCTTAGCGCGGGGGAATCGCGAGCAGTACTTC.

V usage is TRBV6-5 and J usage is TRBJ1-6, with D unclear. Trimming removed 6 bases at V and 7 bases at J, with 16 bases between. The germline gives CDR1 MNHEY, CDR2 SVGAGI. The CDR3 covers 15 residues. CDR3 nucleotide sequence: TGTGCCAGCAGCGCGCAGGCCGGGGTAAATTCACCCCTCCACTTT. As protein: CASSAQAGVNSPLHF.

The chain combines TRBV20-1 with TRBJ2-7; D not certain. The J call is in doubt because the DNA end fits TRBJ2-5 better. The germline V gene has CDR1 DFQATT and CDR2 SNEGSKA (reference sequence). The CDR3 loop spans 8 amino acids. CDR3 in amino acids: CTPGTQYF. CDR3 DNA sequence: TGCACCCCTGGGACCCAGTACTTC.

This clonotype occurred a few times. The CDR3 spells CATSDLWRSLYF. CDR3 in DNA: TGTGCCACCAGTGATTTGTGGCGATCGCTGTACTTC. The chain joins TRBV24-1 to TRBJ2-7, with no clear D. The CDR3 spans 12 residues. Trimming took off 0 bases at V and 12 bases at J, with 11 bases between the two ends. The V gene's germline CDR1 is KGHDR and CDR2 SFDVKD.

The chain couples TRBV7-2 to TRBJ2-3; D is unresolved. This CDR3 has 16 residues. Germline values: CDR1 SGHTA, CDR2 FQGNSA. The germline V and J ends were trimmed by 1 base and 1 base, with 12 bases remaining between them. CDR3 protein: CASSLVWSLGTDTQYF. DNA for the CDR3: TGTGCCAGCAGCTTAGTATGGTCTTTGGGCACAGATACGCAGTATTTT.

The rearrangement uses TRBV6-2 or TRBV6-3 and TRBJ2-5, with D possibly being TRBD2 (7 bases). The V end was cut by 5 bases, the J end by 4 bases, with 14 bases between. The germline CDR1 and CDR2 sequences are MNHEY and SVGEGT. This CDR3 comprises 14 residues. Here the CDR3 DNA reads TGTGCCAGCAGTGATAGGGGGGGAAGAGAGACCCAGTACTTC. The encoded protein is CASSDRGGRETQYF.